The next 11 T cell receptor beta chains were all read from a single sample in a study of blood T cell repertoires in COVID-19. Data came from immunoSEQ multiplex PCR; TCRdb stores just in-frame clones and leaves some out. The sample consists of around 300,000 clones, roughly nine tenths of them appearing once. Source material: PBMCs or T cells enriched from blood (not recorded which). All receptors come from a young woman who had recovered from COVID-19.

The V gene is TRBV5-5, the J gene TRBJ1-5, with 7 bases that match TRBD1. Germline V gives CDR1 SGHKS, CDR2 YYEKEE (reference sequence). This CDR3 has 17 residues. Trimming removed 4 bases from V and 5 bases from J; junction bases left unmatched: 15. CDR3 sequence reads: CASSLGMSRGRDQPQHF. The CDR3 nucleotides are TGTGCCAGCAGCCTGGGGATGTCAAGGGGGCGGGATCAGCCCCAGCATTTT. Together with reference TRBV5-5 and TRBJ1-5, the CDR3 gives the full variable domain: DAGVTQSPTHLIKTRGQQVTLRCSPISGHKSVSWYQQVLGQGPQFIFQYYEKEERGRGNFPDRFSARQFPNYSSELNVNALLLGDSALYLCASSLGMSRGRDQPQHFGDGTRLSIL.

In its sample, this clone was seen once. The genes are TRBV29-1 and TRBJ2-1; D is possibly TRBD1 (6 bases). This CDR3 is built from 18 residues. V was shortened by 3 bases and J by 8 bases, with 29 bases between the two germline ends. Germline lookup yields CDR1 SQVTM and CDR2 ANQGSEA. Here the CDR3 reads CSVDPWDTLGLGLDEQFF. CDR3 sequence (DNA): TGCAGCGTTGACCCCTGGGACACCCTTGGTCTCGGGTTGGATGAGCAGTTCTTC.

This chain joins TRBV20-1 and TRBJ2-4, with 7 bases identical to TRBD2. V was clipped by 3 bases and J by 0 bases; unmatched bases: 8. The germline V gene encodes CDR1 DFQATT and CDR2 SNEGSKA (reference sequence). The CDR3 is made up of 16 amino acids. Here the CDR3 reads CSASRGRERAKNIQYF. CDR3 bases: TGCAGTGCTAGTCGAGGGCGGGAGAGAGCCAAAAACATTCAGTACTTC.

This chain connects TRBV7-6 to TRBJ2-5; D remains ambiguous. There are 15 residues in the CDR3. In germline, CDR1 is SGHVS, CDR2 FNYEAQ. V was cut by 5 bases and J by 4 bases, with 17 bases left in between. The CDR3 DNA is TGTGCCAGCAGCGTTCCTAGAGACCTTTTAGAGACCCAGTACTTC. It translates to CASSVPRDLLETQYF.

The V and J genes are TRBV10-1 and TRBJ2-5, with 8 bases matching TRBD2. Looked up from germline, CDR1 is WNHNN and CDR2 is SYGVQD (reference sequence). There are 15 residues in the CDR3. The V segment lost 2 bases and the J segment 5 bases; nucleotides outside the gene matches: 7. CDR3 protein: CASSETGLVVETQYF. The CDR3 DNA follows: TGCGCCAGCAGTGAGACGGGACTAGTTGTCGAGACCCAGTACTTC.

The chain has TRBV5-4 and TRBJ1-1; weak D call: TRBD1 (6 bases). Trimming took off 4 bases at V and 6 bases at J, with 13 bases between the two ends. The germline CDR1 and CDR2 sequences are SGHNT and YYREEE (reference sequence). The CDR3 extends over 13 amino acids. The CDR3 sequence: CASSISGVPEAFF. For the CDR3, the DNA is TGTGCCAGCAGCATATCAGGGGTCCCTGAAGCTTTCTTT.

The rearrangement uses TRBV5-1 and TRBJ1-4; D is undetermined. CDR3 length equals 13 residues. Germline V gene lookup returns CDR1 SGHRS and CDR2 YFSETQ. Trimming cost V 0 bases and J 8 bases, with 8 bases left between them. This CDR3 reads CASSLGVNEKLFF. In nucleotides, the CDR3 is TGCGCCAGCAGCTTGGGAGTTAACGAAAAACTGTTTTTT.

The rearrangement links TRBV6-5 to TRBJ1-1, with 8 bases matching TRBD1. V shed 6 bases and J 3 bases; nucleotides not matched to a gene: 6. CDR1 and CDR2 from the germline V gene are MNHEY and SVGAGI. The length of the CDR3 is 14 residues. The CDR3 here is CASSDGTGDTEAFF. For the CDR3, the DNA is TGTGCCAGCAGCGATGGGACAGGTGACACTGAAGCTTTCTTT.

The V and J genes are TRBV6-5 and TRBJ1-4, with D tentatively TRBD1 (5 bases). Germline CDR1 MNHEY, CDR2 SVGAGI. V was pared by 0 bases and J by 7 bases, with 15 bases between. This CDR3 has 16 amino acids. The CDR3 nucleotides read TGTGCCAGCAGTTACTCGAGTCGGGGGGAAGGTGAAAAACTGTTTTTT. Translation gives CASSYSSRGEGEKLFF.

The V call is TRBV7-6, the J call TRBJ2-7, with 13 bases aligning to TRBD2. This CDR3 has 17 amino acids. Germline assignment: CDR1 SGHVS and CDR2 FNYEAQ. V dropped 2 bases and J dropped 0; count of bases not matched to a gene: 4. CDR3 sequence reads: CASSLMGTSGVSYEQYF. CDR3 bases: TGTGCCAGCAGCTTAATGGGGACTAGCGGGGTCTCCTACGAGCAGTACTTC.

This sequence joins TRBV27 and TRBJ1-2; 9 nucleotides match TRBD1. CDR1 and CDR2 from the germline V gene are MNHEY and SMNVEV (reference sequence). Germline trimming cut 6 bases from V and 7 bases from J; bases unmatched to any gene: 6. The length of the CDR3 is 13 residues. The CDR3 reads CASRPGTGSGYTF. The CDR3 region has the DNA TGTGCCAGCAGACCAGGGACAGGGTCTGGCTACACCTTC.